This T cell receptor beta chain appears in the sequencing data of a study of technical replicates of blood from several donors. The V gene's germline CDR1 is MNHEY and CDR2 SVGAGI. The CDR3 extends over 14 amino acids. After removal of 5 bases from V and 2 bases from J, the junction contained 4 bases not matched to a gene. Here immunoSEQ multiplex PCR was the method, and the copy in TCRdb shows in-frame clones only, minus some. The sample contains about 100,000 clones, almost 96% of which appear only once. The TCR originated in a human donor in good health. Input material: T cells isolated from PBMCs. The V gene is TRBV6-5, the J gene TRBJ2-3; 7 bases align to TRBD2. The CDR3 DNA reads as TGTGCCAGCAGTACACGGGACTACACAGATACGCAGTATTTT. Translating it yields CASSTRDYTDTQYF.